The 30 T cell receptor beta chains below come from one sample, sequenced in a study of blood T cell repertoires in COVID-19. Libraries were prepared by immunoSEQ multiplex PCR; TCRdb keeps only in-frame clonotypes and omits some of them. The sample has some 190,000 clones, roughly 80% seen once. The sample comprised peripheral blood. The receptors stem from an older woman with COVID-19, enrolled during active disease.

The V gene is TRBV28, the J gene TRBJ2-2; tentatively, D is TRBD2 (6 bases). The CDR3 is 15 residues long. CDR1 and CDR2 (germline): MDHEN, SYDVKM. Trimming removed 5 bases at V and 7 bases at J, with 17 bases between. CDR3 protein: CASSLSGTRHGELFF. The CDR3 bases are TGTGCCAGCAGTCTTAGCGGAACCAGGCACGGGGAGCTGTTTTTT.

The chain is built from TRBV7-2 and TRBJ1-6; tentatively, D is TRBD1 (5 bases). Germline V CDR1 and CDR2: SGHTA, FQGNSA. This CDR3 comprises 13 residues. The V and J ends lost 1 base and 7 bases respectively, with 5 bases between them. This CDR3 is CASSLDRNSPLHF. The CDR3 DNA is TGTGCCAGCAGCTTAGACAGGAATTCACCCCTCCACTTT.

The chain carries TRBV19 and TRBJ2-7; D is perhaps TRBD2 (5 bases). The germline V gene encodes CDR1 LNHDA and CDR2 SQIVND (reference sequence). The germline V and J ends were trimmed by 5 bases and 4 bases, with 21 bases remaining between them. The CDR3 length is 16 residues. The CDR3 DNA is TGTGCCAGTAGTCGCGACCCGGGCCCTGGCGGGTACGAGCAGTACTTC. Encoded protein: CASSRDPGPGGYEQYF.

The CDR3 is CASSMWTGEAFF. Here the CDR3 DNA reads TGTGCCAGCAGCATGTGGACGGGGGAAGCTTTCTTT. This rearrangement joins TRBV12-3 or TRBV12-4 to TRBJ1-1; D call uncertain. The ends were cut back, 6 bases at V and 8 bases at J, with 13 bases in the middle. The CDR3 totals 12 residues.

The CDR3 nucleotides are TGTGCCAGCAGCTTTGGCGGCGGGCTCGGGGAGCAGTTCTTC. Amino acid sequence: CASSFGGGLGEQFF. The rearrangement links TRBV7-9 to TRBJ2-1; possibly TRBD2 for D (5 bases). Looked up from germline, CDR1 is SEHNR and CDR2 is FQNEAQ (reference sequence). Trimming removed 3 bases at V and 10 bases at J, with 16 bases between. The CDR3 loop spans 14 amino acids. Variable domain in full (rest from reference TRBV7-9 and TRBJ2-1): DTGVSQNPRHKITKRGQNVTFRCDPISEHNRLYWYRQTLGQGPEFLTYFQNEAQLEKSRLLSDRFSAERPKGSFSTLEIQRTEQGDSAMYLCASSFGGGLGEQFFGPGTRLTVL.

This chain joins TRBV7-2 and TRBJ2-5, with TRBD2 as a possible D gene (5 bases). From germline, CDR1 is SGHTA and CDR2 FQGNSA. The CDR3 covers 14 residues. Trimming cost V 6 bases and J 5 bases, with 16 bases left between them. CDR3 nucleotides: TGTGCCAGCAGACATAGCGCAGACGGGGAGACCCAGTACTTC. This translates into CASRHSADGETQYF.

Comments on this clone: One junction end does not reproduce the germline sequence, and a read error may be involved. The chain is built from TRBV7-7 and TRBJ2-6; 8 bases are a match to TRBD1. The CDR3 loop spans 16 amino acids. Germline CDR1 reads SSHAT; CDR2 reads FNYEAQ (reference sequence). This CDR3 reads CASSLGQGSGANVLTF. CDR3 coding DNA: TGTGCTAGCAGCTTAGGACAGGGCTCTGGGGCCAACGTCCTGACTTTC.

The V gene is TRBV6-1, the J gene TRBJ2-4, with D hard to call. Per germline, CDR1 MNHNS and CDR2 SASEGT. V was pared by 1 base and J by 2 bases, with 12 bases between. The CDR3 has 16 amino acids. This CDR3 is CASSEEWAGTKNIQYF. In DNA form, the CDR3 reads TGTGCCAGCAGTGAAGAATGGGCAGGAACCAAAAACATTCAGTACTTC.

V gene TRBV2 combines with J gene TRBJ1-2; TRBD1 matches 9 bases. The germline V gene has CDR1 SNHLY and CDR2 FYNNEI. This CDR3 is built from 12 residues. Germline trimming cut 9 bases from V and 6 bases from J; bases unmatched to any gene: 5. CDR3 amino acids: CARTDRGDGYTF. CDR3 nucleotide sequence: TGTGCCAGAACCGACAGGGGGGATGGCTACACCTTC. The entire variable domain, with the rest obtained from reference TRBV2 and TRBJ1-2, is as follows: EPEVTQTPSHQVTQMGQEVILRCVPISNHLYFYWYRQILGQKVEFLVSFYNNEISEKSEIFDDQFSVERPDGSNFTLKIRSTKLEDSAMYFCARTDRGDGYTFGSGTRLTVV.

This chain joins TRBV6-2 or TRBV6-3 and TRBJ2-1, with TRBD2 as a possible D gene (6 bases). In germline, CDR1 is MNHEY, CDR2 SVGEGT. The CDR3 length is 15 residues. V lost 0 bases, J lost 5 bases, and 11 bases lay in between. The DNA of the CDR3 is TGTGCCAGCAGTTACTCGAAACTAGCCGACAATGAGCAGTTCTTC. It is translated as CASSYSKLADNEQFF.

V gene TRBV6-5 combines with J gene TRBJ1-1; D perhaps matches TRBD1 (6 bases). The CDR3 length is 12 residues. Trimming removed 6 bases at V and 1 base at J, with 6 bases between. CDR1 is MNHEY, CDR2 SVGAGI, per germline. In nucleotides, the CDR3 is TGTGCCAGCAGACAGGGGAACACTGAAGCTTTCTTT. The encoded protein is CASRQGNTEAFF.

The V and J genes are TRBV4-3 and TRBJ2-7; the D is unclear. The V gene lost 0 bases and the J gene lost 6 bases, with 12 bases spanning the gap. This CDR3 contains 14 residues. Germline V gene data show CDR1 as LGHNA and CDR2 as YSLEER. CDR3 sequence: CASSQDLAAPEQYF. DNA of the CDR3: TGCGCCAGCAGCCAAGATTTGGCAGCGCCCGAGCAGTACTTC.

V gene TRBV7-2 combines with J gene TRBJ2-7; D possibly corresponds to TRBD2 (5 bases). This CDR3 is built from 15 residues. Germline-derived CDR1 and CDR2 are SGHTA and FQGNSA. The germline V and J ends were trimmed by 1 base and 3 bases, with 13 bases remaining between them. The CDR3 DNA follows: TGTGCCAGCAGCTTAGTCGGCGGGTTCGACTACGAGCAGTACTTC. As protein: CASSLVGGFDYEQYF. Drawing the rest from reference TRBV7-2 and TRBJ2-7, the complete variable domain is GAGVSQSPSNKVTEKGKDVELRCDPISGHTALYWYRQSLGQGLEFLIYFQGNSAPDKSGLPSDRFSAERTGGSVSTLTIQRTQQEDSAVYLCASSLVGGFDYEQYFGPGTRLTVT.

CDR3 nucleotides: TGTGCCAGCAACCGAGACAGCCTCTCTGGGGCCAACGTCCTGACTTTC. Protein: CASNRDSLSGANVLTF. The chain couples TRBV2 to TRBJ2-6; D is perhaps TRBD1 (5 bases). Deletions cut 7 bases from V and 0 bases from J, with 13 bases between. There are 16 residues in the CDR3. Germline lookup yields CDR1 SNHLY and CDR2 FYNNEI.

This chain joins TRBV2 and TRBJ2-5, with 8 bases aligning to TRBD1. Germline CDR1 is SNHLY and CDR2 is FYNNEI. With V trimmed by 6 bases and J by 7 bases, 13 bases remained unmatched. The CDR3 is made up of 15 amino acids. The CDR3 is CASRPRGQASGTQYF. In nucleotides, the CDR3 is TGTGCCAGCAGGCCTCGGGGACAGGCCTCGGGGACCCAGTACTTC.

The chain combines TRBV30 with TRBJ2-7, with D maybe TRBD1 (7 bases). This CDR3 has 15 residues. Deletions cut 3 bases from V and 5 bases from J, with 20 bases between. Germline V gives CDR1 GTSNPN, CDR2 SVGIG (reference sequence). CDR3 amino acids: CAWRTPEGARHEQYF. For the CDR3, the DNA is TGTGCCTGGAGAACACCGGAGGGGGCGCGACACGAGCAGTACTTC. The full variable domain, with the rest looked up from reference TRBV30 and TRBJ2-7, is SQTIHQWPATLVQPVGSPLSLECTVEGTSNPNLYWYRQAAGRGLQLLFYSVGIGQISSEVPQNLSASRPQDRQFILSSKKLLLSDSGFYLCAWRTPEGARHEQYFGPGTRLTVT.

The sample holds one count of this clone. V is TRBV19 and J is TRBJ1-5; 11 bases line up with TRBD1. CDR3 length equals 15 residues. Germline V gene lookup returns CDR1 LNHDA and CDR2 SQIVND (reference sequence). V lost 5 bases, J lost 5 bases, and 5 bases stayed unmatched. The CDR3 DNA reads as TGTGCCAGTAGTGGGACAGGGGGAGACTATCAGCCCCAGCATTTT. It yields the protein CASSGTGGDYQPQHF.

The chain employs TRBV7-2 and TRBJ1-2; 7 bases align to TRBD1. This CDR3 comprises 14 residues. V trimming: 4 bases; J trimming: 8 bases; junction bases outside the gene matches: 10. CDR1 SGHTA and CDR2 FQGNSA come from the germline V gene. CDR3 region: CASSSSGTDKGYTF. The DNA of the CDR3 is TGTGCCAGCAGCTCCAGTGGGACAGATAAGGGCTACACCTTC.

This chain connects TRBV10-3 to TRBJ1-2; 9 bases align to TRBD1. This CDR3 is 15 amino acids long. V was clipped by 4 bases and J by 7 bases; unmatched bases: 10. The germline V gene encodes CDR1 ENHRY and CDR2 SYGVKD. CDR3 sequence reads: CAISAPGQGMGGYTF. As DNA, the CDR3 is TGTGCCATCAGTGCGCCGGGACAGGGAATGGGTGGCTACACCTTC.

The V gene is TRBV3-1 (or the pseudogene TRBV3-2), the J gene TRBJ1-1, with D perhaps matching TRBD1 (5 bases). V gave up 5 bases and J gave up 7 bases, with 14 bases separating them. The CDR3 contains 13 residues. In germline, CDR1 is LGHDT, CDR2 YNNKEL (reference sequence). This CDR3 reads CASSRGGLLEAFF. CDR3 bases: TGTGCCAGCAGCAGGGGAGGGCTCCTTGAAGCTTTCTTT.

The chain links TRBV2 to TRBJ1-1; no reliable D call. CDR1 and CDR2 from the germline V gene are SNHLY and FYNNEI. The CDR3 extends over 12 amino acids. V was clipped by 5 bases and J by 1 base, with 5 bases between them. CDR3 residues: CASSTENTEAFF. CDR3 sequence (DNA): TGTGCCAGCAGTACAGAGAACACTGAAGCTTTCTTT.

This chain connects TRBV15 to TRBJ2-2; D not resolved. Trimming left V 0 bases short and J 7 bases short, with 3 bases between. This CDR3 has 12 residues. CDR1 LNHNV and CDR2 YYDKDF come from the germline V gene (reference sequence). The CDR3 is CATSRDNGELFF. DNA of the CDR3: TGTGCCACCAGCAGAGATAACGGGGAGCTGTTTTTT.

This clone was picked up one time. V usage is TRBV5-4 and J usage is TRBJ2-2; the match to TRBD2 covers 12 bases. Per the germline V gene, CDR1 is SGHNT and CDR2 is YYREEE (reference sequence). Losses at the gene ends were 0 bases for V and 6 bases for J; bases not matched to a gene: 0. The CDR3 runs to 15 residues. The CDR3 here is CASSLASGGAGELFF. In DNA form, the CDR3 reads TGTGCCAGCAGCTTGGCTAGCGGGGGGGCCGGGGAGCTGTTTTTT.

This sequence joins TRBV7-3 and TRBJ2-7, with 13 bases aligning to TRBD2. From germline, CDR1 is SGHTA and CDR2 FQGTGA. The CDR3 runs 16 residues. With V trimmed by 5 bases and J by 0 bases, 4 bases remained unmatched. The CDR3 bases are TGTGCCAGCAGCGGTGGACTAGCGGGAGTCTCCTACGAGCAGTACTTC. Protein sequence: CASSGGLAGVSYEQYF.

This sequence joins TRBV7-9 and TRBJ1-5, with D maybe TRBD1 (5 bases). The length of the CDR3 is 16 residues. Per the germline V gene, CDR1 is SEHNR and CDR2 is FQNEAQ (reference sequence). Trimming left V 6 bases short and J 0 bases short, with 15 bases between. CDR3 in DNA: TGTGCCAGCAGGCGATCGGAACAGGATAGCAATCAGCCCCAGCATTTT. Protein: CASRRSEQDSNQPQHF.

This clone was found many times. The chain carries TRBV16 and TRBJ1-2; D remains ambiguous. Germline V gene sequence: CDR1 KGHSY, CDR2 FQNENV. Between the trimmed V and J ends, which lost 0 bases and 4 bases, there was a span of 3 bases. The CDR3 runs to 12 residues. Here the CDR3 reads CASSQSGYGYTF. The CDR3 region has the DNA TGTGCCAGCAGCCAATCCGGCTATGGCTACACCTTC. Variable domain in full (rest from reference TRBV16 and TRBJ1-2): GEEVAQTPKHLVRGEGQKAKLYCAPIKGHSYVFWYQQVLKNEFKFLISFQNENVFDETGMPKERFSAKCLPNSPCSLEIQATKLEDSAVYFCASSQSGYGYTFGSGTRLTVV.

The V gene is TRBV29-1, the J gene TRBJ1-2; TRBD1 aligns across 7 bases. The CDR3 loop spans 14 amino acids. Germline-derived CDR1 and CDR2 are SQVTM and ANQGSEA. Trimming took 0 bases from V and 4 from J; bases not matched to a gene: 5. The CDR3 nucleotides read TGCAGCGTTGAAGAGCAGAAGGGGGCCTATGGCTACACCTTC. Protein: CSVEEQKGAYGYTF.

V usage is TRBV5-4 and J usage is TRBJ1-1, with 8 bases fitting TRBD1. V shed 0 bases and J 0 bases; nucleotides not matched to a gene: 7. Per the germline V gene, CDR1 is SGHNT and CDR2 is YYREEE (reference sequence). This CDR3 has 17 amino acids. CDR3 amino acids: CASSLAAGGGMNTEAFF. The CDR3 DNA is TGTGCCAGCAGCTTGGCCGCAGGGGGCGGAATGAACACTGAAGCTTTCTTT.

This clone was picked up one time. The chain employs TRBV5-1 and TRBJ2-2; 7 bases line up with TRBD1. J was trimmed by 3 bases and V by 1 base; bases with no gene match: 12. Germline lookup yields CDR1 SGHRS and CDR2 YFSETQ. The CDR3 has 18 amino acids. CDR3 region: CASSLWTGSFVYTGELFF. In DNA, the CDR3 is TGCGCCAGCAGCTTGTGGACAGGATCCTTTGTCTACACCGGGGAGCTGTTTTTT. The whole variable domain, remainder taken from reference TRBV5-1 and TRBJ2-2, is KAGVTQTPRYLIKTRGQQVTLSCSPISGHRSVSWYQQTPGQGLQFLFEYFSETQRNKGNFPGRFSGRQFSNSRSEMNVSTLELGDSALYLCASSLWTGSFVYTGELFFGEGSRLTVL.

The chain recombines TRBV6-5 with TRBJ2-7, with TRBD1 matching 7 bases. The CDR3 runs to 12 residues. Germline values: CDR1 MNHEY, CDR2 SVGAGI. The ends lost 4 bases at V and 12 bases at J; junction bases unmatched: 9. The CDR3 is CASSSGQSRSYF. CDR3 coding DNA: TGTGCCAGCAGTTCGGGACAGAGTCGTTCGTACTTC.